This paragraph reports one TCR beta chain. Its antigen is unknown. There are no base qualities to consult, and no much larger clone falls within one base. This sample is part of a study of persistence of HIV-infected CD4 T cells (dated by TCRdb to about 2020). The study in broad terms: The median time the participants had spent on suppressive ART was around 8 years. Peripheral blood samples of up to roughly 200 mL were obtained at multiple time points, with the exception of two participants, for whom leukapheresis was performed at a single time point. The study isolated CMV- and HIV-1 Gag-responding CD4+ T cells from ART-treated individuals to examine antigen-driven clonal expansion of HIV-1-infected cells. The clonality of all cells in each sorted population was measured by TCRbeta sequencing, and the clonality of infected cells was measured by proviral sequencing. In the cross-participant TCR cluster analysis, roughly 8 participants were included for CMV and 7 participants were included for Gag. General study outcomes and caveats: Degenerate expanded CDR3beta sequences were enriched in antigen-responding cells, suggesting convergent selection of CD4+ responses to CMV and Gag. TCRbeta richness in CMV- and Gag-responding cells was significantly lower than in anti-CD3/anti-CD28-responding cells; CMV-responding cells had higher oligoclonality than CD3/CD28-stimulated and Gag-responding cells. Bulk TCR analyses could not be restricted to the rare CMV-responding cells that actually carried HIV-1 proviruses. The study involved few individuals and tested only a limited range of antigens. A correlation was observed between TCR oligoclonality and proviral oligoclonality within the same sorted populations.

In the paper's terms, the treatment or condition label means: suppressive antiretroviral therapy. A pool of overlapping 15-mer peptides from HIV-1 Gag, at around 1.1 ug per peptide per mL, was used to stimulate the cells. Responding CD4+ T cells were sorted on the basis of upregulation of both CD40 ligand and CD69. Participants were HIV-1-infected adults who started suppressive ART during chronic infection. Plasma HIV-1 RNA had been undetectable (below 50 copies/mL) in participants for at least 4 years. To be included, a participant needed positive CMV serology and a CD4+ T cell count above 400 cells/uL. Before stimulation, PBMCs were isolated using density centrifugation and then depleted of CD8+ T cells. Stimulation of CD8-depleted PBMCs was carried out for approximately 18 hours with anti-CD28/CD49d costimulation, CD40-blocking antibody and enfuvirtide, to prevent new infections. Cell sorting was done on a Beckman Coulter MoFlo Legacy or XDP sorter, and dead cells were excluded with propidium iodide. The QIAamp DNA Mini Kit was used for genomic DNA extraction from samples above one million cells, and the Quick-DNA Microprep Kit was used otherwise.

CDR1 and CDR2 are read off the germline V gene (reference sequence) as SEHNR and FQNEAQ. Trimming takes 1 base from V and 5 bases from J, and the germline ends sit 7 bases apart. Including the terminal cysteine and phenylalanine, the CDR3 comprises 13 residues. The sequence is cut down to CDR3 DNA, 39 bases in frame from base 1. The immunoSEQ hsTCRB assay version 4 in survey mode was used to sequence TCRbeta repertoires from genomic DNA. For TCRbeta sequencing, genomic DNA was diluted to approximately 10 ng/uL, and up to 1 ug was used per sample. In the paper's pipeline: TCRbeta data were analyzed in ImmunoSeq Analyzer 3.0, with diversity computed on productive nucleotide rearrangements. Lower-bound TCR diversity was estimated with the improved Chao index, and clonality with the Gini coefficient using the Immunarch R package. Nucleotide rearrangements that differed but encoded the same CDR3beta amino acid sequence were counted as separate clonotypes. TCRbeta sequences significantly enriched in antigen-responding cells relative to anti-CD3/anti-CD28-activated cells were identified by differential abundance analysis. TCRs were clustered by predicted peptide-MHC specificity with GLIPH2, both within individual participants and across merged participant data sets. Held by TCRdb, this immuneACCESS table contains in-frame sequences only and omits some clones. Under half of the omission traces to an unresolved V gene where checked; the cause of the rest is unknown. V and J calls plus clone size are reproduced from that table; the DNA served to infer D and trimming. This sample is represented by approximately 20,000 clones; 60% to 80% of them were singletons. Jointly, the top ten make up less than 2.5% of the sample.

This sequence was found in an adult woman with HIV who was CMV-seropositive. This specimen was CD4+ T cells sorted from PBMCs after roughly 18-hour stimulation, taken from a patient who received antiretroviral therapy. The sample's cell subset or site label is to be understood as: CD40L+CD69+ CD4 T cells responding to HIV-1 Gag peptides. In this chain, TRBV7-9 is recombined with TRBJ2-3; the D gene is unclear. In nucleotides, the sequence is TGTGCCAGCAGCTTAGTTCCCAGAGATACGCAGTATTTT. Its product reads: CASSLVPRDTQYF.